Listed here is a single T cell receptor beta chain. This clonotype was seen more than once but under ten times. The antigen this receptor binds is unknown. Nothing much larger sits one base from this clone, and base qualities are not available. This sample's time point label indicates: 45 to 55 days after influenza vaccine administration. The data were taken from a study of response to subunit inactivated influenza vaccine (dated by TCRdb to the late 2010s). For the wider study: To follow how T cells responded to a trivalent subunit inactivated influenza vaccine, the researchers relied on deep quantitative profiling of the T cell receptor repertoire.

Library generation was performed with RT-PCR. Sequencing relied on an Illumina HiSeq 2500. TCRdb ran its own pipeline on the public reads, namely fastp trimming at Q25 and MiXCR clone calling, and kept in-frame beta chains. CDR3 protein sequences are deduplicated, and each keeps its most common genes and DNA. The sample yields approximately 530,000 distinct CDR3 sequences; roughly 13% were counted once. Around 12% of the sample is taken by the ten largest. Between the V and J ends, shortened by 2 bases and 5 bases respectively, the junction contains 14 bases. The CDR3 measures 14 amino acids from cysteine to phenylalanine. Just CDR3 DNA is preserved here, 42 bases in frame from base 1. The germline V gene sets CDR1 to SGHDT and CDR2 to YYEEEE. General conclusions and limits of the study: The authors proposed that each seasonal influenza vaccination may bring in only a limited number of new T cells.

The chain is made from TRBV5-6 and TRBJ2-7; the D gene cannot be resolved reliably. The sample here was PBMCs from blood, taken about 6 weeks after vaccination. The TCR originated in a man aged 50 or older who received an inactivated influenza vaccine. Donor details come from another sample of the same person, matched by shared clones. The DNA sequence is as follows: TGTGCCAGCAGCTTCCCTCCCCTTTTAGACGAGCAGTACTTC. Its protein reads: CASSFPPLLDEQYF.